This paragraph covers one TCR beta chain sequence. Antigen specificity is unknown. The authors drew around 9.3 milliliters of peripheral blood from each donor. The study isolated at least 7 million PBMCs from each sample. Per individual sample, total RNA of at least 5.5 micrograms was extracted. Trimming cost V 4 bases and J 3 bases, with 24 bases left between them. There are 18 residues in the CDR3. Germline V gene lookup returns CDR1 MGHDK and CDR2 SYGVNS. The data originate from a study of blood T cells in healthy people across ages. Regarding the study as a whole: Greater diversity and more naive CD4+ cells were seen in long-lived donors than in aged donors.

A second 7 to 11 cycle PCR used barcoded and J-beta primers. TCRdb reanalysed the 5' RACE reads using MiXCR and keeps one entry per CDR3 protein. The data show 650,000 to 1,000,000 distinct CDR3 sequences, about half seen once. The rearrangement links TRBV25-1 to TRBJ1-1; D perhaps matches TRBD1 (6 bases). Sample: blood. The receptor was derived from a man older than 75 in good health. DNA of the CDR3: TGTGCCAGCAGTGCTTCACCTGGGGGGCGGGGGAGGGACACTGAAGCTTTCTTT. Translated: CASSASPGGRGRDTEAFF.